The 28 T cell receptor beta chains listed next were all sequenced from one sample in a study of OX40 agonist ivuxolimab in advanced cancers. The method was immunoSEQ multiplex PCR; TCRdb's version includes in-frame clones alone and lacks a portion of them. Of around 80,000 clones in the sample, roughly 92% were seen once. The starting material was CD4+ or CD8+ T cells sorted from blood, obtained in a trial of the OX40 agonist ivuxolimab. Receptors were obtained from an adult with an advanced solid tumor such as melanoma, head and neck, liver or kidney cancer.

J is TRBJ2-2 and V is TRBV7-8; 10 bases align to TRBD2. The CDR3 consists of 16 residues. J was trimmed by 1 base and V by 2 bases; bases with no gene match: 1. Looked up from germline, CDR1 is SGHVS and CDR2 is FQNEAQ. CDR3 DNA: TGTGCCAGCAGCTTAAGGACTAGCGGGAACACCGGGGAGCTGTTTTTT. Its protein product is CASSLRTSGNTGELFF.

CDR3 sequence (DNA): TGTGCCAGCAGCTTGGAGAGGACAGGCCATCAGCATTTT. Its translation is CASSLERTGHQHF. This chain links TRBV5-6 with TRBJ1-5, with 7 bases that match TRBD1. The CDR3 covers 13 residues. The trim removed 0 bases at V and 13 bases at J, leaving 7 bases unmatched. The germline V gene encodes CDR1 SGHDT and CDR2 YYEEEE.

The chain links TRBV2 to TRBJ2-6; 9 bases line up with TRBD1. The CDR3 contains 17 residues. CDR1 is SNHLY and CDR2 is FYNNEI in the germline V gene. V gave up 5 bases and J gave up 0 bases; unmatched junction bases: 5. This chain's CDR3 is CASSLQGAFSGANVLTF. In nucleotides, the CDR3 is TGTGCCAGCAGTTTACAGGGGGCCTTCTCTGGGGCCAACGTCCTGACTTTC. Looking up the rest from reference TRBV2 and TRBJ2-6 gives the full variable domain: EPEVTQTPSHQVTQMGQEVILRCVPISNHLYFYWYRQILGQKVEFLVSFYNNEISEKSEIFDDQFSVERPDGSNFTLKIRSTKLEDSAMYFCASSLQGAFSGANVLTFGAGSRLTVL.

The V gene is TRBV30, the J gene TRBJ2-3, with a possible D match to TRBD2 (7 bases). Germline assignment: CDR1 GTSNPN and CDR2 SVGIG (reference sequence). V was cut by 4 bases and J by 6 bases, with 17 bases left in between. The CDR3 runs 14 residues. CDR3 sequence reads: CAWTRGGPTDTQYF. The CDR3 bases are TGTGCCTGGACCAGGGGAGGGCCCACGGATACGCAGTATTTT.

The V call is TRBV7-9, the J call TRBJ2-7; 7 nucleotides line up with TRBD1. This CDR3 is 14 amino acids long. Germline CDR1 reads SEHNR; CDR2 reads FQNEAQ (reference sequence). The V and J ends lost 7 bases and 4 bases, in that order; junction bases with no gene match: 10. This CDR3 reads CASTRSGGQYEQYF. As DNA, the CDR3 is TGTGCCAGCACTCGCTCAGGGGGTCAATACGAGCAGTACTTC.

There are a few counts of this clone. This chain joins TRBV29-1 and TRBJ1-1; weak D call: TRBD1 (5 bases). Trimming left V 6 bases short and J 9 bases short, with 11 bases between. The CDR3 runs 10 residues. Germline V gives CDR1 SQVTM, CDR2 ANQGSEA. DNA of the CDR3: TGCAGCGTGGGGGATCCCCAAGCTTTCTTT. Amino acids: CSVGDPQAFF.

The chain combines TRBV18 with TRBJ1-5, with TRBD1 identical over 9 bases. There are 16 residues in the CDR3. V shed 2 bases, J shed 5 bases, and the junction held 7 bases outside the gene matches. CDR1 and CDR2 (germline): KGHSH, LQKENI. CDR3 in DNA: TGTGCCAGCTCACCAAGGACAGGGGTGATCGATCAGCCCCAGCATTTT. Amino acid sequence: CASSPRTGVIDQPQHF.

V gene TRBV5-1 combines with J gene TRBJ2-3; D gene unclear. Germline V gives CDR1 SGHRS, CDR2 YFSETQ. This CDR3 has 15 amino acids. The V end lost 0 bases, the J end lost 1 base, and 9 bases lay between the germline ends. The CDR3 here is CASSLGVSRTDTQYF. The CDR3 DNA sequence: TGCGCCAGCAGCTTGGGGGTAAGCCGCACAGATACGCAGTATTTT.

J is TRBJ1-2 and V is TRBV30; D unresolved. There are 11 residues in the CDR3. Germline CDR1 reads GTSNPN; CDR2 reads SVGIG (reference sequence). Trimming shortened V by 1 base and J by 2 bases, and 2 bases separated the two germline ends. DNA for the CDR3: TGTGCCTGGAGTGAGAACTATGGCTACACCTTC. Protein: CAWSENYGYTF.

This chain links TRBV2 with TRBJ2-3; D call uncertain. This CDR3 comprises 16 residues. Between the trimmed V and J ends, which lost 0 bases and 1 base, there was a span of 11 bases. The germline V gene encodes CDR1 SNHLY and CDR2 FYNNEI. In nucleotides, the CDR3 is TGTGCCAGCAGTGAAGCTCCAGGCTTTGGCACAGATACGCAGTATTTT. Protein product: CASSEAPGFGTDTQYF.

V is TRBV10-2 and J is TRBJ2-2; TRBD2 is a possible D gene (5 bases). Trimming pared 3 bases from V and 3 bases from J, leaving 8 bases between. The CDR3 is 14 amino acids. Germline assignment: CDR1 WSHSY and CDR2 SAAADI. CDR3 in amino acids: CASSDGRDTGELFF. DNA for the CDR3: TGCGCCAGCAGTGATGGGCGGGACACCGGGGAGCTGTTTTTT.

V and J are TRBV5-1 and TRBJ2-7, with a possible D match to TRBD1 (6 bases). CDR1 SGHRS and CDR2 YFSETQ come from the germline V gene. Trimming took 4 bases from V and 0 from J, leaving 17 bases between them. This CDR3 is built from 16 residues. The CDR3 here is CASSPITWTASYEQYF. In DNA, the CDR3 is TGCGCCAGCAGCCCGATTACCTGGACAGCCTCCTACGAGCAGTACTTC.

The V and J genes are TRBV6-1 and TRBJ2-5; the D is unclear. V lost 10 bases, J lost 7 bases, and 16 bases lay in between. The CDR3 sequence is 12 residues long. Germline-derived CDR1 and CDR2 are MNHNS and SASEGT. The CDR3 region is CAIMDQIGTQYF. CDR3 DNA: TGTGCCATAATGGACCAAATCGGGACCCAGTACTTC.

V usage is TRBV27 and J usage is TRBJ1-2, with 9 nucleotides matching TRBD1. The junction had 5 bases not matched to a gene; V was cut back by 6 bases and J by 3 bases. CDR1 is MNHEY and CDR2 is SMNVEV in the germline V gene (reference sequence). The CDR3 spans 14 residues. CDR3 residues: CASSPQGADYGYTF. In DNA form, the CDR3 reads TGTGCCAGCAGCCCACAGGGGGCGGACTATGGCTACACCTTC.

The chain joins TRBV19 to TRBJ2-5, with D tentatively TRBD2 (6 bases). Germline assignment: CDR1 LNHDA and CDR2 SQIVND (reference sequence). The CDR3 length is 13 residues. Trimming cost V 5 bases and J 0 bases, with 7 bases left between them. CDR3 region: CASSVADQETQYF. CDR3 nucleotides: TGTGCCAGTAGTGTAGCGGACCAAGAGACCCAGTACTTC.

The V and J genes are TRBV5-1 and TRBJ2-3; D gene uncertain. V was clipped by 4 bases and J by 0 bases, with 9 bases between them. CDR3 length equals 14 residues. CDR1 and CDR2 from the germline V gene are SGHRS and YFSETQ. This CDR3 reads CASSMGLSTDTQYF. DNA for the CDR3: TGCGCCAGCAGCATGGGCCTTAGCACAGATACGCAGTATTTT. Drawing the rest from reference TRBV5-1 and TRBJ2-3, the complete variable domain is KAGVTQTPRYLIKTRGQQVTLSCSPISGHRSVSWYQQTPGQGLQFLFEYFSETQRNKGNFPGRFSGRQFSNSRSEMNVSTLELGDSALYLCASSMGLSTDTQYFGPGTRLTVL.

CDR3 protein: CASSLDGVRKVQPQHF. In DNA, the CDR3 is TGTGCCAGCAGTTTAGATGGTGTCAGGAAGGTTCAGCCCCAGCATTTT. This chain joins TRBV27 and TRBJ1-5; D remains unclear. Germline CDR1 is MNHEY and CDR2 is SMNVEV (reference sequence). The V end lost 2 bases, the J end lost 6 bases, and 17 bases lay between the germline ends. This CDR3 has 16 amino acids.

Here the CDR3 DNA reads TGCAGTGGACAGGGGATAAGTGGCTACACCTTC. Translation gives CSGQGISGYTF. V is TRBV20-1 and J is TRBJ1-2; the match to TRBD1 covers 8 bases. Germline loops: CDR1 DFQATT, CDR2 SNEGSKA (reference sequence). The V gene end was trimmed by 7 bases and the J gene end by 7 bases; junction bases not matched to a gene: 5. The CDR3 has 11 amino acids.

The chain is built from TRBV30 and TRBJ2-7; D is unresolved. The V end was cut by 0 bases, the J end by 0 bases, with 6 bases between. Germline CDR1 GTSNPN, CDR2 SVGIG (reference sequence). The CDR3 loop spans 13 amino acids. CDR3 sequence reads: CAWSVGGSYEQYF. The CDR3 DNA sequence: TGTGCCTGGAGTGTGGGCGGCTCCTACGAGCAGTACTTC.

The CDR3 loop reads CASSPNAGSDEKLFF. The DNA for the CDR3 is TGTGCCAGTAGCCCGAACGCGGGGTCGGATGAAAAACTGTTTTTT. This rearrangement joins TRBV19 to TRBJ1-4; D gene ambiguous. The CDR3 has 15 amino acids. The germline CDR1 and CDR2 sequences are LNHDA and SQIVND (reference sequence). Trimming stripped 6 bases from V and 6 bases from J, with 17 bases between.

This chain uses TRBV15 with TRBJ1-5, with 9 positions matching TRBD1. The germline V gene encodes CDR1 LNHNV and CDR2 YYDKDF (reference sequence). This CDR3 comprises 18 residues. Trimming took 0 bases from V and 4 from J; bases not matched to a gene: 10. In nucleotides, the CDR3 is TGTGCCACCAGCAGAGATGGGTGGGGGACAGGGCAAAATCAGCCCCAGCATTTT. Its translation: CATSRDGWGTGQNQPQHF.

The chain links TRBV9 to TRBJ2-3, with 11 bases identical to TRBD2. Germline loops: CDR1 SGDLS, CDR2 YYNGEE. V shed 6 bases, J shed 2 bases, and the junction held 5 bases outside the gene matches. This CDR3 is 15 amino acids long. The CDR3 bases are TGTGCCAGCAATAGCGGGAGGGCAGACACAGATACGCAGTATTTT. Encoded protein: CASNSGRADTDTQYF.

V and J are TRBV5-1 and TRBJ1-2; TRBD1 aligns across 9 bases. The ends lost 4 bases at V and 0 bases at J; junction bases unmatched: 10. Germline loops: CDR1 SGHRS, CDR2 YFSETQ. This CDR3 has 17 amino acids. CDR3 sequence: CASSPTGGSSPNYGYTF. CDR3 nucleotide sequence: TGCGCCAGCAGCCCAACAGGGGGCTCGTCTCCTAACTATGGCTACACCTTC.

The table lists this clone with a count of one. The chain has TRBV11-3 and TRBJ2-5; 13 nucleotides match TRBD2. This CDR3 region has 18 residues. The germline gives CDR1 SGHNT, CDR2 YENEEA. V gave up 1 base and J gave up 2 bases; unmatched junction bases: 7. The CDR3 protein is CASSLVLGLAGVQETQYF. The CDR3 bases are TGTGCCAGCAGCTTAGTCCTTGGACTAGCGGGAGTACAAGAGACCCAGTACTTC. The full variable domain, rest sourced from reference TRBV11-3 and TRBJ2-5, is EAGVVQSPRYKIIEKKQPVAFWCNPISGHNTLYWYLQNLGQGPELLIRYENEEAVDDSQLPKDRFSAERLKGVDSTLKIQPAELGDSAVYLCASSLVLGLAGVQETQYFGPGTRLLVL.

V usage is TRBV5-1 and J usage is TRBJ2-7; 9 nucleotides line up with TRBD1. The junction had 12 bases not matched to a gene; V was cut back by 3 bases and J by 11 bases. The CDR3 has 14 amino acids. Germline V gene sequence: CDR1 SGHRS, CDR2 YFSETQ. In DNA form, the CDR3 reads TGCGCCAGCAGCTCGCGGGACAGGGTGGGGATAGAGTACTTC. Protein product: CASSSRDRVGIEYF.

The chain links TRBV18 to TRBJ2-5; 10 positions agree with TRBD1. Germline assignment: CDR1 KGHSH and CDR2 LQKENI. With 3 bases clipped from V and 2 bases from J, the junction kept 9 bases outside the gene matches. There are 17 residues in the CDR3. CDR3 region: CASSPQGPGQGQETQYF. The CDR3 nucleotides read TGTGCCAGCTCACCCCAGGGGCCGGGACAGGGGCAAGAGACCCAGTACTTC. The whole variable domain, filled in from reference TRBV18 and TRBJ2-5, reads NAGVMQNPRHLVRRRGQEARLRCSPMKGHSHVYWYRQLPEEGLKFMVYLQKENIIDESGMPKERFSAEFPKEGPSILRIQQVVRGDSAAYFCASSPQGPGQGQETQYFGPGTRLLVL.

This clone has just a few counts. V usage is TRBV18 and J usage is TRBJ2-5; 7 positions match TRBD1. The CDR3 extends over 14 amino acids. In germline, CDR1 is KGHSH, CDR2 LQKENI. J was trimmed by 0 bases and V by 5 bases; bases with no gene match: 3. As DNA, the CDR3 is TGTGCCAGCTCAAAGACAGGGTACCAAGAGACCCAGTACTTC. This gives the protein CASSKTGYQETQYF. Together with reference TRBV18 and TRBJ2-5, the CDR3 gives the full variable domain: NAGVMQNPRHLVRRRGQEARLRCSPMKGHSHVYWYRQLPEEGLKFMVYLQKENIIDESGMPKERFSAEFPKEGPSILRIQQVVRGDSAAYFCASSKTGYQETQYFGPGTRLLVL.

The rearrangement uses TRBV13 and TRBJ1-2; no definite D call. The germline V gene has CDR1 PRHDT and CDR2 FYEKMQ (reference sequence). This CDR3 is 17 amino acids long. Trimming left V 5 bases short and J 6 bases short, with 25 bases between. CDR3 nucleotide sequence: TGTGCCAGCAGCCAACTAGGACCCGGAAGGGATAGGCATGGCTACACCTTC. Translation: CASSQLGPGRDRHGYTF. The whole variable domain, filled in from reference TRBV13 and TRBJ1-2, reads AAGVIQSPRHLIKEKRETATLKCYPIPRHDTVYWYQQGPGQDPQFLISFYEKMQSDKGSIPDRFSAQQFSDYHSELNMSSLELGDSALYFCASSQLGPGRDRHGYTFGSGTRLTVV.